This entry lists 14 T cell receptor beta chains sequenced from one sample in a study of T cell repertoires in cytomegalovirus infection. TCRdb analysed the reads with MiXCR anew, one entry per CDR3 protein. In the table there are 400,000 or so distinct CDR3 sequences, approximately 33% of which are singletons. Material for sequencing was PBMCs. Source of these receptors: a human donor in good health (CMV status not recorded). Some clones in this sample may be carry-over from other donors' samples.

This clonotype was seen only a few times. This chain joins TRBV28 and TRBJ1-1; D remains unclear. CDR1 and CDR2 from the germline V gene are MDHEN and SYDVKM. This CDR3 comprises 16 residues. The V gene lost 8 bases and the J gene lost 1 base, with 20 bases spanning the gap. For the CDR3, the DNA is TGTGCCAGCGAGCCGGGATTTACTCAACGGAACACTGAAGCTTTCTTT. Translated, it gives CASEPGFTQRNTEAFF.

The table lists this clonotype with a few counts. The V call is TRBV6-1, the J call TRBJ2-7, with TRBD2 matching 8 bases. CDR3 length equals 13 residues. Looked up from germline, CDR1 is MNHNS and CDR2 is SASEGT. J was trimmed by 2 bases and V by 6 bases; bases with no gene match: 3. As DNA, the CDR3 is TGTGCCAGCAGCGGACTAGCAGCCTACGAGCAGTACTTC. This encodes CASSGLAAYEQYF.

This clonotype has a handful of counts. The genes are TRBV28 and TRBJ2-7; TRBD2 aligns across 8 bases. J lost 5 bases, V lost 7 bases, and 13 bases had no gene match. The CDR3 spans 15 residues. Germline CDR1 is MDHEN and CDR2 is SYDVKM. CDR3: CASTSGLARTHEQYF. DNA for the CDR3: TGTGCCAGCACCTCCGGACTAGCTCGGACTCACGAGCAGTACTTC.

The CDR3 DNA reads as TGCGCCAGCAGCCAAGCATCAGGTCAAGAGACCCAGTACTTC. It specifies CASSQASGQETQYF. The chain has TRBV4-3 and TRBJ2-5, with D unclear. Trimming took 1 base from V and 2 from J, leaving 8 bases between them. Germline-derived CDR1 and CDR2 are LGHNA and YSLEER. The CDR3 is 14 amino acids.

This clonotype was seen repeatedly, ten times or more. The chain uses TRBV12-3 or TRBV12-4 and TRBJ2-3; D call uncertain. This CDR3 region has 15 residues. V gave up 1 base and J gave up 0 bases, with 8 bases separating them. CDR3 sequence reads: CASSLVDGSTDTQYF. The CDR3, as DNA: TGTGCCAGCAGTTTAGTGGACGGAAGCACAGATACGCAGTATTTT.

This chain joins TRBV27 and TRBJ2-1; 8 bases align to TRBD1. Per germline, CDR1 MNHEY and CDR2 SMNVEV (reference sequence). This CDR3 is 16 amino acids long. The V gene end was trimmed by 0 bases and the J gene end by 8 bases; junction bases not matched to a gene: 9. The chain's CDR3 is CASSLSQGAKLYEQFF. DNA for the CDR3: TGTGCCAGCAGTTTATCGCAGGGGGCGAAATTGTATGAGCAGTTCTTC.

The table lists this clonotype with a few counts. The rearrangement links TRBV29-1 to TRBJ2-6, with unresolved D. Germline lookup yields CDR1 SQVTM and CDR2 ANQGSEA. CDR3 length: 14 residues. Trimming removed 6 bases at V and 0 bases at J, with 9 bases between. Here the CDR3 reads CSVRFSSGANVLTF. CDR3 sequence (DNA): TGCAGCGTCAGGTTCTCCTCTGGGGCCAACGTCCTGACTTTC.

The V and J genes are TRBV27 and TRBJ2-5; D ambiguous. With 7 bases removed from V and 1 base from J, the gap between germline ends came to 13 bases. Germline CDR1 reads MNHEY; CDR2 reads SMNVEV (reference sequence). The CDR3 totals 14 residues. The CDR3 region has the DNA TGTGCCAGCAACCAGTGCTCGGGCCAAGAGACCCAGTACTTC. This gives the protein CASNQCSGQETQYF.

This clonotype was observed at least ten times. The V gene is TRBV9, the J gene TRBJ2-3, with 8 bases that match TRBD2. CDR1 SGDLS and CDR2 YYNGEE come from the germline V gene. The CDR3 is 17 amino acids. The trim removed 1 base at V and 5 bases at J, leaving 12 bases unmatched. The DNA of the CDR3 is TGTGCCAGCAGCGTAAATGCGGGGGGCAACCTTGGAGATACGCAGTATTTT. Encoded protein: CASSVNAGGNLGDTQYF.

This clonotype turned up a few times. At one boundary the junction diverges from the germline segment, which might be a read error. This chain joins TRBV4-1 and TRBJ1-6; a possible D gene is TRBD1 (5 bases). CDR1 is MGHRA and CDR2 is YSYEKL in the germline V gene. The CDR3 sequence is 19 residues long. The CDR3 loop is CASSQGVVGDSSYNSPLHF. The CDR3 bases are TGTGCCAGCAGCCAAGGGGTCGTGGGGGATAGCTCCTATAATTCACCCCTCCACTTT.

As regards this clonotype: In this CDR3 the conserved last residue, phenylalanine or tryptophan, is missing, so a read error is likely. The chain recombines TRBV6-5 with TRBJ2-7; 7 nucleotides agree with TRBD2. CDR3 size: 14 residues. The germline CDR1 and CDR2 sequences are MNHEY and SVGAGI. The CDR3 loop reads CSSRGTMSSYEQYC. CDR3 nucleotides: TGTTCCAGCCGCGGGACTATGAGCTCCTACGAGCAGTACTGC.

This clonotype was observed many times. This chain uses TRBV7-2 with TRBJ2-3; D may be TRBD2 (5 bases). Germline V gene sequence: CDR1 SGHTA, CDR2 FQGNSA. Trimming cost V 5 bases and J 2 bases, with 14 bases left between them. This CDR3 spans 15 amino acids. CDR3 coding DNA: TGTGCCAGCAGCCGTCGGGAAGGCAACACAGATACGCAGTATTTT. Translation gives CASSRREGNTDTQYF.

At least ten counts were recorded for this clonotype. This sequence joins TRBV7-8 and TRBJ2-7; 8 bases map to TRBD2. This CDR3 region has 15 residues. Germline CDR1 reads SGHVS; CDR2 reads FQNEAQ. V shed 4 bases and J 1 base; nucleotides not matched to a gene: 6. CDR3 DNA sequence: TGTGCCAGCAGCTCCCCGGGGGGGGCTTCCTACGAGCAGTACTTC. Its translation: CASSSPGGASYEQYF.

This clonotype has only a few counts. The chain employs TRBV5-5 and TRBJ1-4, with TRBD1 as a possible D gene (6 bases). The CDR3 consists of 19 residues. Per the germline V gene, CDR1 is SGHKS and CDR2 is YYEKEE (reference sequence). Trimming left V 3 bases short and J 5 bases short, with 26 bases between. CDR3 coding DNA: TGTGCCAGCAGCTGGGGGCAGGGGATAAGCACCGACCAAAATGAAAAACTGTTTTTT. Amino acids: CASSWGQGISTDQNEKLFF.